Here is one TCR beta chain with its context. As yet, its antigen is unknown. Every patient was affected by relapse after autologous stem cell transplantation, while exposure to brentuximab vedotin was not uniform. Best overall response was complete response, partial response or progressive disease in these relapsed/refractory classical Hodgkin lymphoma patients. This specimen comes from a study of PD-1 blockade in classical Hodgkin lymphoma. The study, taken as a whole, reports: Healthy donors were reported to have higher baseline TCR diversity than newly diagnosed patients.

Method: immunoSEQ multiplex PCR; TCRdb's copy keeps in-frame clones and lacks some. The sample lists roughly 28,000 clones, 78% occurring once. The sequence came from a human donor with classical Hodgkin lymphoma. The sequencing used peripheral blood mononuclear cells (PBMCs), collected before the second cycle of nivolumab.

The CDR3 DNA is TGTGCCGGGGGTCGCGGCACTGAAGCTTTCTTT. Encoded protein: CAGGRGTEAFF. This chain uses TRBV28 with TRBJ1-1; D might be TRBD1 (5 bases). Trimming cost V 11 bases and J 4 bases, with 11 bases left between them. CDR3 length: 11 residues. Germline-derived CDR1 and CDR2 are MDHEN and SYDVKM.